This entry features one TCR beta chain sequence. The antigen remains undetermined. The CDR3 is 12 amino acids. V was clipped by 7 bases and J by 4 bases, with 11 bases between them. Germline V lookup: CDR1 SQVTM, CDR2 ANQGSEA. These data belong to a study of T-cell reconstitution after alpha-beta-depleted transplantation in children. Overall study results and limits: The origin of alpha-beta T cells about two months after transplant was reportedly several hundred expanded graft clones. The origin of high day-60 TCRbeta diversity in some patients lay in surviving recipient T cells and thymic progenitors. From newly produced T cells came most of the T-cell counts and diversity one year after transplant.

Using unique molecular identifiers, the investigators prepared the TCRbeta library. TCRdb re-analysed the PCR reads in MiXCR, keeping a single row per CDR3 protein. The data contain around 500,000 distinct CDR3 sequences, roughly 24% of them singletons. This chain uses TRBV29-1 with TRBJ1-3; no firm D call. The sequences come from PBMCs, mostly from graft donor cells, collected 360 days after TCRalphabeta/CD19-depleted stem cell transplant. The source of this sequence is a boy under two years old who had a stem cell transplant for acute myeloid leukemia, so the T cells may come from the graft donor. CDR3 loop: CSAWNEGNTIYF. The CDR3, as DNA: TGCAGCGCCTGGAATGAGGGAAACACCATATATTTT. The full variable domain, in which reference TRBV29-1 and TRBJ1-3 provide the parts outside the CDR3, is SAVISQKPSRDICQRGTSLTIQCQVDSQVTMMFWYRQQPGQSLTLIATANQGSEATYESGFVIDKFPISRPNLTFSTLTVSNMSPEDSSIYLCSAWNEGNTIYFGEGSWLTVV.